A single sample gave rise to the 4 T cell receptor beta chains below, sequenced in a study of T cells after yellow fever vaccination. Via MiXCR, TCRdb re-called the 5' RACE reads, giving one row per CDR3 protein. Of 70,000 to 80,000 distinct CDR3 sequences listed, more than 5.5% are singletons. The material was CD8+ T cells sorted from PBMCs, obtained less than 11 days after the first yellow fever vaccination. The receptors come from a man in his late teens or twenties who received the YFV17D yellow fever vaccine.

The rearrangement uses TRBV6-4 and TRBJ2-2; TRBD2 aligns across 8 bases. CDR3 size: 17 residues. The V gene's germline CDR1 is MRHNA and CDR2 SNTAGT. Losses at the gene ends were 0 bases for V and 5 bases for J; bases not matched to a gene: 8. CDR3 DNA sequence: TGTGCCAGCAGTGACTCTGCCGGGGGGGCCGGTACCGGGGAGCTGTTTTTT. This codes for CASSDSAGGAGTGELFF.

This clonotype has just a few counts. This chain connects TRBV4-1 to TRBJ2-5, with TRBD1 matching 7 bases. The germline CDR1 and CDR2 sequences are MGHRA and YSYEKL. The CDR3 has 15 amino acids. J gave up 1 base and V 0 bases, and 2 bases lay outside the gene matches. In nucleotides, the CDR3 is TGCGCCAGCAGCCAAGAAGGGGGCAGCCAAGAGACCCAGTACTTC. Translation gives CASSQEGGSQETQYF.

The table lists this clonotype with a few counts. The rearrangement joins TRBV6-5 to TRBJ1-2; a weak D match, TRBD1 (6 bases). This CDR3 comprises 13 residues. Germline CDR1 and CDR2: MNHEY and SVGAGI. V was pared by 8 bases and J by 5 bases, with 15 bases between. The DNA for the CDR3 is TGTGCCAGCTCACAGGGTTCGGGATATGGCTACACCTTC. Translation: CASSQGSGYGYTF.

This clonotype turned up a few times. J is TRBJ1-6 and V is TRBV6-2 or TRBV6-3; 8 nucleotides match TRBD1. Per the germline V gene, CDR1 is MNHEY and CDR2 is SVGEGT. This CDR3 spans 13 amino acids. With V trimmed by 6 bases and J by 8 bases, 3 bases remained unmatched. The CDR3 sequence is CASRDRADSPLHF. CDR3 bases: TGTGCCAGCAGGGACAGGGCGGATTCACCCCTCCACTTT.